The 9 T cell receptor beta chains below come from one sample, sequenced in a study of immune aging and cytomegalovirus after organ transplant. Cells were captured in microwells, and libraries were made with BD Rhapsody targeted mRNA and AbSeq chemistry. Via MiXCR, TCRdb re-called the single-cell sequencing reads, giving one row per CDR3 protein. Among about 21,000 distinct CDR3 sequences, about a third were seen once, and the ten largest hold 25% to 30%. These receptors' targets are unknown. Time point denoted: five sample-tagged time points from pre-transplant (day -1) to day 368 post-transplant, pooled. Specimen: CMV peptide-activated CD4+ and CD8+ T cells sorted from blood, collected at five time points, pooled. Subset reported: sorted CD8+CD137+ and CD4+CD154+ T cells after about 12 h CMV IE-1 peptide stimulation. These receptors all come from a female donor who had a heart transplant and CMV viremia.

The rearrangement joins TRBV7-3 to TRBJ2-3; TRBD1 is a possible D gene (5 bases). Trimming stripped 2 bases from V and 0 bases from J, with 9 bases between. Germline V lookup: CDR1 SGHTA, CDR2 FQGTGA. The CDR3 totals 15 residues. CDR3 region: CASSLQGASTDTQYF. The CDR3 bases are TGTGCCAGCAGCTTACAGGGTGCTAGCACAGATACGCAGTATTTT.

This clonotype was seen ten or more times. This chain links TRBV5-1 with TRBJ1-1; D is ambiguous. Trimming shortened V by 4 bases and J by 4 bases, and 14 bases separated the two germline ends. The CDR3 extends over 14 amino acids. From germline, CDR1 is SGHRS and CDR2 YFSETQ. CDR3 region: CASSLGSVGTEAFF. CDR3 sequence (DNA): TGCGCCAGCAGCCTTGGGTCAGTTGGCACTGAAGCTTTCTTT.

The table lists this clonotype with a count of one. The CDR3 region has the DNA TGTGCCAGCAGCTTAGGCCGGGGGAGGATTTCCTACGAGCAGTACTTC. It is translated as CASSLGRGRISYEQYF. V gene TRBV7-9 combines with J gene TRBJ2-7, with a tentative D call TRBD2 (6 bases). Germline V CDR1 and CDR2: SEHNR, FQNEAQ (reference sequence). The CDR3 loop spans 16 amino acids. Trimming pared 1 base from V and 1 base from J, leaving 14 bases between.

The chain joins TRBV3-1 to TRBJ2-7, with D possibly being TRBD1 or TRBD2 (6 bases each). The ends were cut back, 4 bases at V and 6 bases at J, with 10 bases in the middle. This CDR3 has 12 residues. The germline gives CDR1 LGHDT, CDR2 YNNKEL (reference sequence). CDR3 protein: CASSRGGPEQYF. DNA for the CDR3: TGTGCCAGCAGCCGAGGGGGGCCCGAGCAGTACTTC.

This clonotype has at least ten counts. Here the CDR3 DNA reads TGTGCCACCCTACGGGCGGGAGCTGGAAACACCATATATTTT. Protein: CATLRAGAGNTIYF. The chain has TRBV6-1 and TRBJ1-3; D is unclear. CDR1 and CDR2 from the germline V gene are MNHNS and SASEGT. Trimming stripped 10 bases from V and 2 bases from J, with 15 bases between. The CDR3 covers 14 residues.

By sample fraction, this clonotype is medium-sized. The DNA for the CDR3 is TGCGCCAGCAGCTTACAGAGACTAGCGGGGGGAGCCGGGGAGCTGTTTTTT. It codes for CASSLQRLAGGAGELFF. The chain has TRBV5-1 and TRBJ2-2, with TRBD2 matching 13 bases. Per the germline V gene, CDR1 is SGHRS and CDR2 is YFSETQ. Trimming removed 2 bases from V and 6 bases from J; junction bases left unmatched: 7. There are 17 residues in the CDR3. The full variable domain, its missing parts supplied by reference TRBV5-1 and TRBJ2-2, is KAGVTQTPRYLIKTRGQQVTLSCSPISGHRSVSWYQQTPGQGLQFLFEYFSETQRNKGNFPGRFSGRQFSNSRSEMNVSTLELGDSALYLCASSLQRLAGGAGELFFGEGSRLTVL.

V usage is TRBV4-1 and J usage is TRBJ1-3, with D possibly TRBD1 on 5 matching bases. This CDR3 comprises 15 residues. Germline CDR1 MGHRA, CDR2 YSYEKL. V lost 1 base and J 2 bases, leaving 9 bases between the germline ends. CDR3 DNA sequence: TGCGCCAGCAGCCAAGGGGGGGGAACTGGAAACACCATATATTTT. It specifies CASSQGGGTGNTIYF.

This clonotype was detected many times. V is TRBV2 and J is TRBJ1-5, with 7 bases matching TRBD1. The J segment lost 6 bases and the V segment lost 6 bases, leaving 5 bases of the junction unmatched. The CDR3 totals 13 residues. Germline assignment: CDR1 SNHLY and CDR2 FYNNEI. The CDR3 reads CASRGQSFQPQHF. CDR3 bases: TGTGCCAGCAGGGGACAGTCCTTTCAGCCCCAGCATTTT.

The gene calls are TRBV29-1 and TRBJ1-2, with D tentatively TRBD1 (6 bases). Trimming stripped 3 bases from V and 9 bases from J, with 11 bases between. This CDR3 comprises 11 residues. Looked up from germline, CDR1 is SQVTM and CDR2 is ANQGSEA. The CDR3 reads CSVDIRGSYTF. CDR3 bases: TGCAGCGTTGATATAAGGGGGAGCTACACCTTC.